This T cell receptor (beta chain) originates from a study of blood T cell repertoires in COVID-19. In the study overall: The United States, Italy and Spain provided the acute and convalescent COVID-19 samples. PBMCs, B-cell-depleted T cells, or T cells were the source of the cDNA or gDNA that made up the material.

Enrolled during active infection, Seattle patients were then followed longitudinally. In the original processing: Estimated nucleated cell counts came from reference gene primer amplification. Repertoires were generated with immunoSEQ multiplex PCR, while TCRdb's copy carries only in-frame clones and drops some. The V and J calls and clone size were taken over from that table, and D and trimming were inferred from the DNA. The sample carries around 360,000 clones, around 87% recorded once. What was sequenced was peripheral blood. The source is a woman aged 25 to 39 with COVID-19, enrolled during active disease.

The DNA of the CDR3 is TGCGCCAGCAGTGAGGACAGGGTTCTCACTGAAGCTTTCTTT. Translated: CASSEDRVLTEAFF. The chain recombines TRBV10-2 with TRBJ1-1; the match to TRBD1 covers 7 bases. This CDR3 region has 14 residues. With 2 bases clipped from V and 4 bases from J, the junction kept 4 bases outside the gene matches. Germline CDR1 is WSHSY and CDR2 is SAAADI.